Below are 30 T cell receptor beta chains sequenced from a single sample in a study of T cell responses to AZD1222 COVID-19 vaccine. Only in-frame clones appear in the TCRdb table, and some are missing; sequencing was by immunoSEQ multiplex PCR. The data hold 75,000 to 90,000 clones, with around 80% observed a single time. The sample in question was peripheral blood, obtained on day 0 of AZD1222 vaccination. These receptors were taken from an adult in good health.

The J gene is TRBJ1-1, the V gene TRBV30, with D unclear. Trimming left V 4 bases short and J 4 bases short, with 13 bases between. Germline assignment: CDR1 GTSNPN and CDR2 SVGIG (reference sequence). The CDR3 has 13 amino acids. CDR3 loop: CAWTFSGVTEAFF. The CDR3 coding sequence is TGTGCCTGGACCTTCTCCGGGGTCACTGAAGCTTTCTTT.

This chain links TRBV5-6 with TRBJ2-7; D may be TRBD1 (5 bases). This CDR3 region has 12 residues. Trimming took off 4 bases at V and 2 bases at J, with 7 bases between the two ends. Germline V gene lookup returns CDR1 SGHDT and CDR2 YYEEEE. The CDR3 protein is CASSAGPYEQYF. In nucleotides, the CDR3 is TGTGCCAGCAGCGCAGGGCCCTACGAGCAGTACTTC.

The rearrangement uses TRBV19 and TRBJ2-2, with 9 bases identical to TRBD1. Germline values: CDR1 LNHDA, CDR2 SQIVND (reference sequence). The CDR3 length is 16 residues. After removal of 5 bases from V and 0 bases from J, the junction contained 4 bases not matched to a gene. In DNA, the CDR3 is TGTGCCAGTAGTCCCCGGGACAGGGCGAACACCGGGGAGCTGTTTTTT. Translation: CASSPRDRANTGELFF.

This chain links TRBV25-1 with TRBJ1-1; tentative D call: TRBD1 (6 bases). The CDR3 runs 16 residues. Trimming pared 8 bases from V and 2 bases from J, leaving 21 bases between. Germline assignment: CDR1 MGHDK and CDR2 SYGVNS. The CDR3 nucleotides are TGTGCCAGCTGGGGTGGTTCGGGACACATCAACACTGAAGCTTTCTTT. Encoded protein: CASWGGSGHINTEAFF.

In this sample, this clone turned up a few times. The chain has TRBV5-1 and TRBJ2-2; a possible D gene is TRBD2 (6 bases). This CDR3 has 16 amino acids. Germline CDR1 is SGHRS and CDR2 is YFSETQ. V lost 5 bases to trimming and J lost 2 bases, with 16 bases between them. The DNA of the CDR3 is TGCGCCAGCAGAGACATCCGGGACTTTAACACCGGGGAGCTGTTTTTT. Residues: CASRDIRDFNTGELFF.

V gene TRBV19 combines with J gene TRBJ2-7, with TRBD1 identical over 7 bases. Germline V gene data show CDR1 as LNHDA and CDR2 as SQIVND (reference sequence). There are 14 residues in the CDR3. The V and J ends lost 1 base and 3 bases, in that order; junction bases with no gene match: 3. CDR3 coding DNA: TGTGCCAGTAGTATAGCAGGGGGTCGCTACGAGCAGTACTTC. The encoded protein is CASSIAGGRYEQYF.

At least ten counts were recorded for this clone. The chain is built from TRBV7-9 and TRBJ2-2; 12 positions match TRBD2. The CDR3 sequence is 18 residues long. Per germline, CDR1 SEHNR and CDR2 FQNEAQ (reference sequence). V lost 4 bases, J lost 2 bases, and 8 bases stayed unmatched. The CDR3 DNA reads as TGTGCCAGCAGCTCACGACTAGCGGGAGCTCACAACACCGGGGAGCTGTTTTTT. It yields the protein CASSSRLAGAHNTGELFF. Based on the CDR3 plus reference TRBV7-9 and TRBJ2-2, the full variable domain is DTGVSQNPRHKITKRGQNVTFRCDPISEHNRLYWYRQTLGQGPEFLTYFQNEAQLEKSRLLSDRFSAERPKGSFSTLEIQRTEQGDSAMYLCASSSRLAGAHNTGELFFGEGSRLTVL.

This clone was seen just once. V usage is TRBV27 and J usage is TRBJ2-1; perhaps D is TRBD1 or TRBD2 (5 bases each). The CDR3 contains 12 residues. Germline V gene data show CDR1 as MNHEY and CDR2 as SMNVEV (reference sequence). Trimming stripped 9 bases from V and 7 bases from J, with 13 bases between. The CDR3 bases are TGTGCCAGTATTAGTTGGGGGAATGAGCAGTTCTTC. It specifies CASISWGNEQFF.

This chain's CDR3 is CATSDWVHEQYF. Written as DNA, the CDR3 is TGTGCCACCTCCGACTGGGTTCACGAGCAGTACTTC. The rearrangement links TRBV2 to TRBJ2-7; D unresolved. Germline V CDR1 and CDR2: SNHLY, FYNNEI. V lost 10 bases, J lost 5 bases, and 15 bases lay in between. This CDR3 region has 12 residues.

A single count supports this clone. The CDR3 DNA follows: TGTGCCAGCAGCGTAGCTATGGATGGGCAGCCCCAGCATTTT. This sequence encodes CASSVAMDGQPQHF. The chain combines TRBV9 with TRBJ1-5; no reliable D call. Trimming removed 0 bases from V and 7 bases from J, with 11 bases in between. This CDR3 contains 14 residues. Germline loops: CDR1 SGDLS, CDR2 YYNGEE.

The J gene is TRBJ1-4, the V gene TRBV5-1; TRBD1 might be the D (5 bases). The CDR3 totals 15 residues. Trimming took 3 bases from V and 3 from J, leaving 12 bases between them. Germline values: CDR1 SGHRS, CDR2 YFSETQ. The CDR3 sequence: CASSYRGGANEKLFF. CDR3 nucleotides: TGCGCCAGCAGCTACCGGGGGGGTGCTAATGAAAAACTGTTTTTT.

The chain recombines TRBV4-2 with TRBJ1-4; D gene uncertain. Trimming left V 1 base short and J 0 bases short, with 6 bases between. From germline, CDR1 is LGHNA and CDR2 YNFKEQ. The CDR3 length is 15 residues. CDR3 bases: TGTGCCAGCAGCCAAGGGGTTGCAACTAATGAAAAACTGTTTTTT. It codes for CASSQGVATNEKLFF.

The chain has TRBV7-9 and TRBJ2-1, with 7 nucleotides matching TRBD2. J gave up 8 bases and V 3 bases, and 13 bases lay outside the gene matches. The CDR3 loop spans 16 amino acids. Germline V lookup: CDR1 SEHNR, CDR2 FQNEAQ (reference sequence). This CDR3 is CASSLGRSGTTDEQFF. CDR3 bases: TGTGCCAGCAGCTTGGGCCGGAGCGGGACGACCGATGAGCAGTTCTTC.

The CDR3 nucleotides read TGTGCCAGCAGCTTACAGGGGTTTGGAACTGAAGCTTTCTTT. Amino acids: CASSLQGFGTEAFF. The V and J genes are TRBV7-8 and TRBJ1-1; a possible D gene is TRBD1 (6 bases). V dropped 2 bases and J dropped 5 bases, with 12 bases sitting between them. This CDR3 has 14 residues. In germline, CDR1 is SGHVS, CDR2 FQNEAQ. Supplemented by reference TRBV7-8 and TRBJ1-1, the full variable domain reads GAGVSQSPRYKVAKRGQDVALRCDPISGHVSLFWYQQALGQGPEFLTYFQNEAQLDKSGLPSDRFFAERPEGSVSTLKIQRTQQEDSAVYLCASSLQGFGTEAFFGQGTRLTVV.

V is TRBV19 and J is TRBJ1-1; 7 positions match TRBD1. Germline CDR1 reads LNHDA; CDR2 reads SQIVND (reference sequence). The CDR3 covers 14 residues. Unmatched junction bases numbered 4, after V lost 5 bases and J lost 1 base. The chain's CDR3 is CASSARDRNTEAFF. The CDR3 DNA is TGTGCCAGTAGTGCCCGGGACAGGAACACTGAAGCTTTCTTT.

The gene calls are TRBV5-1 and TRBJ1-1; 7 nucleotides line up with TRBD1. This CDR3 has 13 residues. The ends lost 4 bases at V and 2 bases at J; junction bases unmatched: 2. Germline CDR1 is SGHRS and CDR2 is YFSETQ. DNA for the CDR3: TGCGCCAGCAGCCGGACAGGTAACACTGAAGCTTTCTTT. This encodes CASSRTGNTEAFF. Drawing the rest from reference TRBV5-1 and TRBJ1-1, the complete variable domain is KAGVTQTPRYLIKTRGQQVTLSCSPISGHRSVSWYQQTPGQGLQFLFEYFSETQRNKGNFPGRFSGRQFSNSRSEMNVSTLELGDSALYLCASSRTGNTEAFFGQGTRLTVV.

The V gene is TRBV5-8, the J gene TRBJ1-2, with D perhaps TRBD1 (5 bases). The CDR3 is 13 residues long. V was pared by 2 bases and J by 6 bases, with 11 bases between. Germline-derived CDR1 and CDR2 are SGHTS and YDEGEE. The CDR3 here is CASSFGGVDGYTF. The CDR3 region has the DNA TGTGCCAGCAGCTTTGGGGGGGTAGATGGCTACACCTTC.

The V gene is TRBV6-5, the J gene TRBJ1-1; D not resolved. Germline assignment: CDR1 MNHEY and CDR2 SVGAGI. This CDR3 comprises 14 residues. The V end lost 2 bases, the J end lost 5 bases, and 12 bases lay between the germline ends. Written as DNA, the CDR3 is TGTGCCAGCAGTTACACCAGCCGGGGAACTGAAGCTTTCTTT. As protein: CASSYTSRGTEAFF.

V usage is TRBV7-9 and J usage is TRBJ2-2; no clear D. V was cut by 8 bases and J by 1 base, with 8 bases left in between. CDR1 SEHNR and CDR2 FQNEAQ come from the germline V gene (reference sequence). CDR3 length equals 13 residues. CDR3 protein: CASGPRNTGELFF. The CDR3 nucleotides are TGTGCCAGCGGGCCGCGGAACACCGGGGAGCTGTTTTTT.

The chain employs TRBV5-4 and TRBJ1-6; D not certain. The CDR3 has 15 residues. Deletions cut 0 bases from V and 11 bases from J, with 15 bases between. Germline V gives CDR1 SGHNT, CDR2 YYREEE (reference sequence). In nucleotides, the CDR3 is TGTGCCAGCAGCTTGGAACAGACCCGTGGGGCACCCCTCCACTTT. Translated: CASSLEQTRGAPLHF.

The chain combines TRBV27 with TRBJ1-6, with D perhaps TRBD1 (5 bases). The CDR3 is made up of 16 amino acids. The germline gives CDR1 MNHEY, CDR2 SMNVEV (reference sequence). V gave up 1 base and J gave up 6 bases, with 13 bases separating them. CDR3 region: CASSLWGRGINSPLHF. The DNA for the CDR3 is TGTGCCAGCAGTTTATGGGGACGGGGCATTAATTCACCCCTCCACTTT.

V is TRBV6-5 and J is TRBJ2-7; the match to TRBD1 covers 10 bases. This CDR3 region has 13 residues. Trimming cost V 8 bases and J 5 bases; bases outside gene matches: 6. CDR1 and CDR2 (germline): MNHEY, SVGAGI. DNA for the CDR3: TGTGCCAGCCTACGACAGGGGGCCGACGAGCAGTACTTC. It codes for CASLRQGADEQYF.

The V and J genes are TRBV30 and TRBJ1-1, with D unclear. This CDR3 is built from 13 residues. Germline CDR1 reads GTSNPN; CDR2 reads SVGIG (reference sequence). V was trimmed by 2 bases and J by 3 bases, leaving 10 bases between them. CDR3 nucleotide sequence: TGTGCCTGGAGTAAGGGTTTGGACACTGAAGCTTTCTTT. This gives the protein CAWSKGLDTEAFF.

The V call is TRBV7-2, the J call TRBJ2-3, with TRBD2 identical over 8 bases. J was trimmed by 3 bases and V by 5 bases; bases with no gene match: 4. The CDR3 has 14 residues. Germline V lookup: CDR1 SGHTA, CDR2 FQGNSA. The DNA of the CDR3 is TGTGCCAGCAGCCCGGGACTAGTAACAGATACGCAGTATTTT. Encoded protein: CASSPGLVTDTQYF.

This clone was seen only a few times. The junction departs from germline at one end; a sequencing error may be responsible. The chain combines TRBV6-5 with TRBJ1-6; D not certain. Germline assignment: CDR1 MNHEY and CDR2 SVGAGI. This CDR3 contains 15 residues. CDR3 sequence: CASSDSTFYNSPLHF. CDR3 in DNA: TGTGCCAGCAGTGACTCGACTTTCTATAATTCACCCCTCCACTTT.

The chain carries TRBV10-3 and TRBJ2-3; D possibly corresponds to TRBD2 (5 bases). The CDR3 length is 14 residues. Germline CDR1 ENHRY, CDR2 SYGVKD. Trimming took 0 bases from V and 4 from J, leaving 8 bases between them. The CDR3 DNA sequence: TGTGCCATCAGTGAGTCCGGAGGAGCAGATACGCAGTATTTT. Its translation is CAISESGGADTQYF.

This clone occurred a few times. J is TRBJ2-1 and V is TRBV4-1; D is uncertain. V was cut by 1 base and J by 0 bases, with 13 bases left in between. Per germline, CDR1 MGHRA and CDR2 YSYEKL. This CDR3 has 17 residues. In nucleotides, the CDR3 is TGCGCCAGCAGCCAAGGTCGTGCGACGGTCTCCTACAATGAGCAGTTCTTC. Its protein is CASSQGRATVSYNEQFF.

This chain links TRBV9 with TRBJ2-5, with a weak D call TRBD2 (5 bases). Germline assignment: CDR1 SGDLS and CDR2 YYNGEE. The ends were cut back, 7 bases at V and 2 bases at J, with 24 bases in the middle. The CDR3 consists of 17 residues. The CDR3 DNA is TGTGCCAGCTCACGAGGGCGAGAACCGGCATATCAAGAGACCCAGTACTTC. It specifies CASSRGREPAYQETQYF. Based on the CDR3 plus reference TRBV9 and TRBJ2-5, the full variable domain is DSGVTQTPKHLITATGQRVTLRCSPRSGDLSVYWYQQSLDQGLQFLIQYYNGEERAKGNILERFSAQQFPDLHSELNLSSLELGDSALYFCASSRGREPAYQETQYFGPGTRLLVL.

The J gene is TRBJ2-2, the V gene TRBV6-5; TRBD2 aligns across 7 bases. The CDR3 is made up of 15 amino acids. The germline CDR1 and CDR2 sequences are MNHEY and SVGAGI. The J segment lost 6 bases and the V segment lost 4 bases, leaving 8 bases of the junction unmatched. The CDR3 sequence is CASSSRTSLSGELFF. The CDR3 bases are TGTGCCAGCAGTTCAAGGACTAGTTTGTCCGGGGAGCTGTTTTTT.

The chain uses TRBV5-1 and TRBJ2-1; perhaps D is TRBD1 or TRBD2 (5 bases each). This CDR3 region has 20 residues. Germline lookup yields CDR1 SGHRS and CDR2 YFSETQ. V was cut by 0 bases and J by 0 bases, with 22 bases left in between. CDR3 in DNA: TGCGCCAGCAGCTTGGCCTCTCCGGGGCGTTTTTGGAGCTCCTACAATGAGCAGTTCTTC. The encoded protein is CASSLASPGRFWSSYNEQFF.